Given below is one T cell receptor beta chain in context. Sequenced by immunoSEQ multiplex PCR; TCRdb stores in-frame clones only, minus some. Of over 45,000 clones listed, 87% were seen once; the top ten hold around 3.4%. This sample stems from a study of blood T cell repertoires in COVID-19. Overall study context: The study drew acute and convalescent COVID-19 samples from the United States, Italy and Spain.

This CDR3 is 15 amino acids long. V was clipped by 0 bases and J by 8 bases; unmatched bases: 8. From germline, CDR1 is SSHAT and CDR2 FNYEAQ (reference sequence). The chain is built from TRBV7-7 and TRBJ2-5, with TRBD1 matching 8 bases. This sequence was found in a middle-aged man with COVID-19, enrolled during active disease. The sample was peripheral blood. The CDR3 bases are TGTGCCAGCAGCTTAGCGGCAGGGGGCGAGTTAACCCAGTACTTC. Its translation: CASSLAAGGELTQYF.